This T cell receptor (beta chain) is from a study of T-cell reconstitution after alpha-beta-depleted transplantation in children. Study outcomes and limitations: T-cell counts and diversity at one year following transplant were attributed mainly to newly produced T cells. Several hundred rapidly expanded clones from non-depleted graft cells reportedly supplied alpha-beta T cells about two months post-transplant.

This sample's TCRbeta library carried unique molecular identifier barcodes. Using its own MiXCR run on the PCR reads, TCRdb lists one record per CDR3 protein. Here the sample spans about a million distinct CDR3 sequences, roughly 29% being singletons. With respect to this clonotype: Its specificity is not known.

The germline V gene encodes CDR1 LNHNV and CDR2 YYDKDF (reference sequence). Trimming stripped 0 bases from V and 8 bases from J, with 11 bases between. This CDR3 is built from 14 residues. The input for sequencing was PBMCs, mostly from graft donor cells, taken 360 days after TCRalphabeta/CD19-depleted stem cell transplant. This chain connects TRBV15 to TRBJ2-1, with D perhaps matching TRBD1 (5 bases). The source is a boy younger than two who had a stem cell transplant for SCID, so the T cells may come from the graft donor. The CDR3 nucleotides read TGTGCCACCAGCAGAGATGGGGCTCGGGATGAGCAGTTCTTC. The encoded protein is CATSRDGARDEQFF.